This T cell receptor (beta chain) is from a study of blood T cells in healthy people across ages. Study context: In model experiments, template switching was able to capture about one barcoded beta molecule for every two T cells that were present.

Points from the study as a whole: Whereas aged donors had fewer naive CD4+ cells, long-lived donors had more of them and higher diversity.

On this clonotype itself: The antigen is undetermined.

The second PCR ran roughly 7 to 12 cycles with a sample-barcoded 5' primer and J-beta primers. TCRdb re-called the 5' RACE reads with MiXCR, one entry per CDR3 protein. The data hold around 1,500,000 distinct CDR3 sequences, with approximately 30% observed a single time. The clonotype was recovered from a woman in her twenties or thirties in good health. The sequenced material came from blood.

The CDR3 DNA is TGTGCCAGCACCAAGACAGGGAGGGATGAGCAGTACTTC. It specifies CASTKTGRDEQYF. The chain links TRBV6-6 to TRBJ2-5; either TRBD1 or TRBD2 may supply D (7 bases each). Germline assignment: CDR1 MNHNY and CDR2 SVGAGI (reference sequence). The CDR3 totals 13 residues. V dropped 7 bases and J dropped 11 bases, with 20 bases sitting between them.